Below are 27 T cell receptor beta chains sequenced from a single sample in a study of Graves' ophthalmopathy and Graves' hyperthyroidism. RNA transcripts yielded amplified TCR beta CDR3 regions. The first-round RT-PCR employed HTBI primers together with the Qiagen OneStep RT-PCR kit. A multiplex PCR was then performed as the second round. Using its own MiXCR run on the multiplex PCR reads, TCRdb lists one record per CDR3 protein. The sample contains around 1,000,000 distinct CDR3 sequences, about 36% of which appear only once. Material: peripheral blood or thyroid tissue (not recorded which). All receptors come from an adult man with Graves' hyperthyroidism.

The chain couples TRBV24-1 to TRBJ2-2; D remains unclear. In germline, CDR1 is KGHDR, CDR2 SFDVKD. This CDR3 is built from 15 residues. The germline V and J ends were trimmed by 7 bases and 1 base, with 12 bases remaining between them. The CDR3 DNA is TGTGCCACCAGCAGCGAGGATCGGAACACCGGGGAGCTGTTTTTT. This gives the protein CATSSEDRNTGELFF.

This clonotype occurred a few times. V gene TRBV12-3 or TRBV12-4 combines with J gene TRBJ1-2; no firm D call. The CDR3 has 15 residues. Trimming took off 1 base at V and 2 bases at J, with 11 bases between the two ends. CDR3 in amino acids: CASSLGHSLNYGYTF. The CDR3 nucleotides read TGTGCCAGCAGTTTAGGGCACAGTCTAAACTATGGCTACACCTTC.

This chain joins TRBV12-3 or TRBV12-4 and TRBJ1-2; 9 bases map to TRBD1. The CDR3 is 19 residues long. In DNA form, the CDR3 reads TGTGCTAGTGGTTTGGTAGGGTCCGGGACAGGGAAAATGTTTTCGGGCTACACCTTC. This codes for CASGLVGSGTGKMFSGYTF.

There are many counts of this clonotype. The V call is TRBV7-9, the J call TRBJ1-2, with D unresolved. Trimming took 5 bases from V and 2 from J, leaving 18 bases between them. The CDR3 runs 16 residues. CDR1 SEHNR and CDR2 FQNEAQ come from the germline V gene (reference sequence). Written as DNA, the CDR3 is TGTGCCAGCAGCCCGCGATTAGAGGGCCTCAACTATGGCTACACCTTC. This gives the protein CASSPRLEGLNYGYTF. Supplemented by reference TRBV7-9 and TRBJ1-2, the full variable domain reads DTGVSQNPRHKITKRGQNVTFRCDPISEHNRLYWYRQTLGQGPEFLTYFQNEAQLEKSRLLSDRFSAERPKGSFSTLEIQRTEQGDSAMYLCASSPRLEGLNYGYTFGSGTRLTVV.

This clonotype was detected a few times. The V gene is TRBV29-1, the J gene TRBJ1-2; D not resolved. Trimming cost V 0 bases and J 1 base, with 12 bases left between them. Germline V gene lookup returns CDR1 SQVTM and CDR2 ANQGSEA. The CDR3 runs to 15 residues. The CDR3 loop reads CSVEERDYHNYGYTF. The CDR3 nucleotides read TGCAGCGTTGAAGAGAGGGATTACCATAACTATGGCTACACCTTC.

This clonotype was detected only a few times. The chain couples TRBV12-3 or TRBV12-4 to TRBJ2-2; D gene uncertain. V shed 3 bases and J shed 8 bases, with 13 bases lying between them. The CDR3 spans 14 residues. The CDR3 here is CASSFSPDGGELFF. The CDR3 DNA sequence: TGTGCCAGCAGTTTCTCTCCGGACGGGGGGGAGCTGTTTTTT.

Worth noting for this clonotype: At one of its ends the junction is not consistent with the germline gene, which may arise from a read error. The CDR3 nucleotides read TGCGCCAGCAGTGAAGACGGCATAAACACTGAAGCTTTC. It codes for CASSEDGINTEAF. J is TRBJ2-6 and V is TRBV10-2, with D hard to call. The germline V gene has CDR1 WSHSY and CDR2 SAAADI. The CDR3 runs to 13 residues.

The V and J genes are TRBV5-1 and TRBJ2-5; D gene unclear. The V gene lost 0 bases and the J gene lost 5 bases, with 20 bases spanning the gap. The length of the CDR3 is 17 residues. CDR1 and CDR2 (germline): SGHRS, YFSETQ. CDR3 sequence: CASSLGAYNSPGETQYF. CDR3 bases: TGCGCCAGCAGCTTGGGTGCCTATAACTCACCCGGTGAGACCCAGTACTTC.

The chain links TRBV9 to TRBJ2-2, with D possibly matching TRBD2 (6 bases). Looked up from germline, CDR1 is SGDLS and CDR2 is YYNGEE. V shed 0 bases and J shed 2 bases, with 8 bases lying between them. CDR3 length: 15 residues. CDR3 in amino acids: CASSVGLVNTGELFF. CDR3 bases: TGTGCCAGCAGCGTAGGACTAGTCAACACCGGGGAGCTGTTTTTT.

This clonotype was seen a few times. This CDR3 is CASSPGGGDNLLFF. CDR3 bases: TGTGCCAGCAGTCCGGGAGGGGGAGACAACTTACTGTTTTTT. The genes are TRBV12-3 or TRBV12-4 and TRBJ1-4; D perhaps matches TRBD1 (6 bases). The ends were cut back, 5 bases at V and 13 bases at J, with 20 bases in the middle. The CDR3 extends over 14 amino acids.

This clonotype was seen repeatedly, ten times or more. The chain couples TRBV6-5 to TRBJ1-5; D is unresolved. This CDR3 contains 12 residues. Germline lookup yields CDR1 MNHEY and CDR2 SVGAGI. V lost 7 bases, J lost 3 bases, and 7 bases lay in between. As DNA, the CDR3 is TGTGCCAGCAACATGCCCAATCAGCCCCAGCATTTT. As protein: CASNMPNQPQHF.

CDR3 sequence (DNA): TGCAGTGCTAGAGTTGACAGGTATAGCAATCAGCCCCAGCATTTT. This codes for CSARVDRYSNQPQHF. The chain uses TRBV20-1 and TRBJ1-5; D might be TRBD1 (6 bases). CDR1 and CDR2 (germline): DFQATT, SNEGSKA (reference sequence). The CDR3 spans 15 residues. With 1 base removed from V and 0 bases from J, the gap between germline ends came to 10 bases.

This clonotype occurred many times. The chain couples TRBV29-1 to TRBJ1-2, with D possibly being TRBD1 (5 bases). Germline CDR1 and CDR2: SQVTM and ANQGSEA. V was shortened by 4 bases and J by 6 bases, with 15 bases between the two germline ends. The CDR3 covers 13 residues. CDR3: CSVGGGERHGYTF. The DNA of the CDR3 is TGCAGCGTTGGGGGGGGGGAAAGGCATGGCTACACCTTC.

Many counts were recorded for this clonotype. CDR3 DNA sequence: TGTGCCAGCAGTCGGGCGGACAGGGACGCCGGGGAGCTGTTTTTT. It is translated as CASSRADRDAGELFF. The chain couples TRBV25-1 to TRBJ2-2; 8 bases fit TRBD1. The V segment lost 5 bases and the J segment 6 bases; nucleotides outside the gene matches: 8. The CDR3 is 15 amino acids. CDR1 is MGHDK and CDR2 is SYGVNS in the germline V gene.

This clonotype has more than one count but fewer than ten. A much larger clone differs from this one at a single base, so this may be a read error. The chain is built from TRBV6-2 or TRBV6-3 and TRBJ1-1, with a weak D call TRBD1 (5 bases). The CDR3 is 12 residues long. Germline V gene lookup returns CDR1 MNHEY and CDR2 SVGEGT. Deletions cut 7 bases from V and 1 base from J, with 7 bases between. This CDR3 is CASTGGNTEAFF. CDR3 nucleotides: TGTGCCAGCACCGGGGGGAACACTGAAGCTTTCTTT.

This clonotype was picked up many times. The rearrangement uses TRBV2 and TRBJ1-2; TRBD1 aligns across 9 bases. After removal of 6 bases from V and 8 bases from J, the junction contained 16 bases not matched to a gene. CDR3 size: 16 residues. Germline lookup yields CDR1 SNHLY and CDR2 FYNNEI. The CDR3 is CASSDHSGTGSLGYTF. The CDR3 coding sequence is TGTGCCAGCAGCGACCATTCCGGGACAGGGAGTCTGGGCTACACCTTC.

This chain uses TRBV29-1 with TRBJ2-2, with D possibly matching TRBD2 (5 bases). Germline-derived CDR1 and CDR2 are SQVTM and ANQGSEA. Trimming left V 7 bases short and J 8 bases short, with 8 bases between. The CDR3 runs 10 residues. CDR3 protein: CSASGGELFF. The CDR3 nucleotides read TGCAGCGCAAGCGGAGGGGAGCTGTTTTTT.

In this sample, this clonotype turned up a few times. The J gene is TRBJ2-3, the V gene TRBV6-1; the D call may be TRBD1 or TRBD2 (5 bases each). Germline assignment: CDR1 MNHNS and CDR2 SASEGT. There are 15 residues in the CDR3. V lost 6 bases, J lost 1 base, and 14 bases lay in between. The CDR3 nucleotides are TGTGCCAGCAGACCCGCTCCGGGGCGCACAGATACGCAGTATTTT. Protein: CASRPAPGRTDTQYF.

This chain uses TRBV27 with TRBJ1-2; perhaps TRBD1 as D (5 bases). Germline lookup yields CDR1 MNHEY and CDR2 SMNVEV (reference sequence). The CDR3 sequence is 13 residues long. V was shortened by 2 bases and J by 6 bases, with 10 bases between the two germline ends. CDR3 sequence reads: CASSLSSGNGYTF. Written as DNA, the CDR3 is TGTGCCAGCAGTTTAAGTTCAGGGAATGGCTACACCTTC.

There are many counts of this clonotype. The chain is built from TRBV15 and TRBJ2-2; D ambiguous. The V gene's germline CDR1 is LNHNV and CDR2 YYDKDF (reference sequence). The CDR3 runs to 13 residues. The V and J ends lost 0 bases and 7 bases respectively, with 6 bases between them. The CDR3 coding sequence is TGTGCCACCAGCAGAGACCCGGACGGGGAGCTGTTTTTT. Translation gives CATSRDPDGELFF.

The chain combines TRBV6-5 with TRBJ2-5; 10 positions agree with TRBD2. The CDR3 length is 16 residues. From germline, CDR1 is MNHEY and CDR2 SVGAGI. The junction had 4 bases not matched to a gene; V was cut back by 2 bases and J by 1 base. CDR3 region: CASSYISGGTQETQYF. In DNA, the CDR3 is TGTGCCAGCAGTTACATTAGCGGGGGGACCCAAGAGACCCAGTACTTC.

In its sample, this clonotype was seen many times. This chain links TRBV7-2 with TRBJ2-7, with TRBD2 as a possible D gene (6 bases). Trimming stripped 0 bases from V and 3 bases from J, with 9 bases between. The CDR3 has 14 amino acids. The germline CDR1 and CDR2 sequences are SGHTA and FQGNSA. The CDR3 is CASSLAGGNYEQYF. The CDR3 nucleotides are TGTGCCAGCAGCTTAGCGGGAGGTAACTACGAGCAGTACTTC.

In its sample, this clonotype was seen a few times. This chain connects TRBV11-2 to TRBJ2-2, with TRBD1 identical over 10 bases. The germline V gene has CDR1 SGHAT and CDR2 FQNNGV. V lost 1 base, J lost 4 bases, and 3 bases stayed unmatched. The CDR3 covers 16 residues. This CDR3 reads CASSLAGTGVTGELFF. The CDR3 nucleotides read TGTGCCAGCAGCTTAGCCGGGACAGGGGTCACCGGGGAGCTGTTTTTT. The whole variable domain, remainder taken from reference TRBV11-2 and TRBJ2-2, is EAGVAQSPRYKIIEKRQSVAFWCNPISGHATLYWYQQILGQGPKLLIQFQNNGVVDDSQLPKDRFSAERLKGVDSTLKIQPAKLEDSAVYLCASSLAGTGVTGELFFGEGSRLTVL.

This clonotype was seen only once. The V call is TRBV29-1, the J call TRBJ1-5, with TRBD1 matching 7 bases. In germline, CDR1 is SQVTM, CDR2 ANQGSEA. The CDR3 length is 15 residues. Trimming removed 7 bases from V and 0 bases from J; junction bases left unmatched: 9. The CDR3 loop is CSARGSGDSNQPQHF. CDR3 bases: TGCAGCGCCAGGGGGTCGGGAGATAGCAATCAGCCCCAGCATTTT.

In its sample, this clonotype was seen many times. This chain links TRBV5-4 with TRBJ2-7; 11 nucleotides align to TRBD2. V shed 0 bases and J 2 bases; nucleotides not matched to a gene: 4. The CDR3 contains 16 residues. Germline V gives CDR1 SGHNT, CDR2 YYREEE (reference sequence). DNA for the CDR3: TGTGCCAGCAGCTTGGCCATAGCGGGAGGGCCCTACGAGCAGTACTTC. Residues: CASSLAIAGGPYEQYF.

This clonotype was seen repeatedly, ten times or more. The chain joins TRBV19 to TRBJ1-5, with D hard to call. CDR3 size: 15 residues. Germline V CDR1 and CDR2: LNHDA, SQIVND (reference sequence). Trimming stripped 3 bases from V and 7 bases from J, with 16 bases between. CDR3 protein: CASSIGFWSPQPQHF. CDR3 sequence (DNA): TGTGCCAGTAGTATCGGCTTTTGGTCGCCCCAGCCCCAGCATTTT.

This clonotype was recorded many times. V is TRBV7-6 and J is TRBJ1-5; 8 nucleotides align to TRBD1. Germline V gene lookup returns CDR1 SGHVS and CDR2 FNYEAQ. Germline trimming cut 2 bases from V and 4 bases from J; bases unmatched to any gene: 4. CDR3 length: 15 residues. The CDR3 sequence is CASSLRGDRNQPQHF. As DNA, the CDR3 is TGTGCCAGCAGCTTAAGGGGGGACAGGAATCAGCCCCAGCATTTT. The full variable domain, its missing parts supplied by reference TRBV7-6 and TRBJ1-5, is GAGVSQSPRYKVTKRGQDVALRCDPISGHVSLYWYRQALGQGPEFLTYFNYEAQQDKSGLPNDRFSAERPEGSISTLTIQRTEQRDSAMYRCASSLRGDRNQPQHFGDGTRLSIL.